This T cell receptor beta chain is drawn from a study of CD8 T cells in ankylosing spondylitis. Study-level results: Researchers report that disease-linked clones proved CD8+ and relatively rare in peripheral blood. Characteristic, it appeared, of ankylosing spondylitis blood was a TCR beta motif of roughly eight highly homologous variants. Certain motif variants had earlier appeared in reactive arthritis synovial fluid and blood. Significant enrichment of disease-linked clones was reportedly seen in matched ankylosing spondylitis synovial fluid.

TCR beta libraries were made by quantitative 5'-RACE with molecular barcodes. TCRdb independently ran MiXCR on the 5' RACE reads; one entry per CDR3 protein. The sample has about 800,000 distinct CDR3 sequences, 12% seen once; the top ten hold approximately 0.5%. Remarks on this clonotype: Its antigen is undetermined.

The CDR3 loop spans 14 amino acids. With 6 bases removed from V and 7 bases from J, the gap between germline ends came to 15 bases. The specimen sequenced was blood, either unsorted or a sorted T cell fraction (not recorded which). This clonotype was sampled from a male donor with ankylosing spondylitis. V gene TRBV12-3 or TRBV12-4 combines with J gene TRBJ2-2; no firm D call. The CDR3 spells CASRPQRSGGELFF. The CDR3, as DNA: TGTGCCAGCAGACCCCAGAGGTCCGGCGGGGAGCTGTTTTTT.